This T cell receptor beta chain is drawn from a study of blood T cell repertoires in COVID-19. Across the whole study: The analysed material was cDNA or gDNA that came from T cells, B-cell-depleted T cells, or PBMCs.

Authors' methods: Reference gene primer amplification gave estimated nucleated cell counts. Using immunoSEQ multiplex PCR, the repertoire was profiled, and TCRdb retains in-frame clones only, with some absent. The D gene and trimming were derived from the DNA, and the V and J assignments and clone size from that table. The profile shows roughly 180,000 clones, approximately 81% of them singletons. Germline V gene data show CDR1 as SGHAT and CDR2 as FQNNGV. The CDR3 loop spans 15 amino acids. With 2 bases removed from V and 3 bases from J, the gap between germline ends came to 12 bases. The V and J genes are TRBV11-2 and TRBJ2-3; weak D call: TRBD2 (6 bases). The receptor's source is a woman over 75 with active or convalescent COVID-19. The sequenced sample consisted of peripheral blood. The CDR3, as DNA: TGTGCCAGCAGCTTACGGCGGGGCCGTACAGATACGCAGTATTTT. It codes for CASSLRRGRTDTQYF.